The 22 T cell receptor beta chains in this list originate from one sample, sequenced in a study of blood T cells in healthy people across ages. The second PCR ran about 6 to 11 cycles with a sample-barcoded 5' primer and J-beta primers. TCRdb re-derived calls from the 5' RACE reads in MiXCR, one entry per CDR3 protein. This sample carries 700,000 to 850,000 distinct CDR3 sequences, approximately 35% of them seen once, and the ten largest clones take 10% to 15%. The sequencing input was blood. The receptors come from a man aged 18 to 29 in good health.

This clonotype showed up just a few times. The chain is built from TRBV7-9 and TRBJ2-1; 10 bases fit TRBD1. The junction had 11 bases not matched to a gene; V was cut back by 5 bases and J by 7 bases. This CDR3 spans 16 amino acids. Germline CDR1 and CDR2: SEHNR and FQNEAQ (reference sequence). The CDR3 coding sequence is TGTGCCAGCAGCCCCTTCGGGACAGGGGTTGGTAATGAGCAGTTCTTC. This codes for CASSPFGTGVGNEQFF.

Only one count was recorded for this clonotype. A much bigger clone sits one base away, suggesting this may be a read error. The chain employs TRBV12-3 or TRBV12-4 and TRBJ2-3; D gene unclear. V dropped 5 bases and J dropped 0 bases, with 15 bases sitting between them. The CDR3 is 16 amino acids. The DNA of the CDR3 is TGTGCCAGCAGTCATGGGATGGCAGCCAGCACAGATACGCAGTATTTT. The encoded protein is CASSHGMAASTDTQYF.

CDR3 DNA: TGTGCCAGCAGGATTACAGGGGACTATGGCTACACCTTC. Translating it yields CASRITGDYGYTF. V usage is TRBV12-3 or TRBV12-4 and J usage is TRBJ1-2, with 7 nucleotides matching TRBD1. The CDR3 sequence is 13 residues long. V was pared by 6 bases and J by 3 bases, with 4 bases of the junction left unmatched.

For this clonotype: Possible read error: a much larger clone is one base away. This rearrangement joins TRBV20-1 to TRBJ2-5, with a possible D match to TRBD2 (5 bases). The J call may be in error: the DNA end matches TRBJ2-1 better. Germline CDR1 reads DFQATT; CDR2 reads SNEGSKA (reference sequence). This CDR3 region has 14 residues. CDR3 nucleotides: TGCAGTGCTAGAGAAGCGGCCCTCCAAGAGACCCAGTTCTTC. It translates to CSAREAALQETQFF.

Concerning this clonotype itself: A junction end diverges from the germline sequence, so it may reflect a read error. The rearrangement links TRBV7-9 to TRBJ1-5, with D unclear. CDR1 SEHNR and CDR2 FQNEAQ come from the germline V gene (reference sequence). This CDR3 spans 15 amino acids. The DNA for the CDR3 is TGTGCCAGCAGCTTAGACCACGGTAGCAATCGGCCCCAGCATTTT. Translation gives CASSLDHGSNRPQHF. Full variable domain (outside the CDR3, taken from reference TRBV7-9 and TRBJ1-5): DTGVSQNPRHKITKRGQNVTFRCDPISEHNRLYWYRQTLGQGPEFLTYFQNEAQLEKSRLLSDRFSAERPKGSFSTLEIQRTEQGDSAMYLCASSLDHGSNRPQHFGDGTRLSIL.

The chain carries TRBV6-5 and TRBJ2-5, with 8 bases that match TRBD1. V lost 5 bases to trimming and J lost 2 bases; unmatched junction nucleotides: 7. CDR1 and CDR2 (germline): MNHEY, SVGAGI. The CDR3 length is 15 residues. The CDR3 sequence: CASSPAGGEQETQYF. The DNA for the CDR3 is TGTGCCAGCAGTCCCGCAGGGGGCGAACAAGAGACCCAGTACTTC.

The rearrangement links TRBV12-3 or TRBV12-4 to TRBJ1-6, with D uncertain. The CDR3 runs to 11 residues. V was trimmed by 4 bases and J by 10 bases, leaving 5 bases between them. The CDR3 DNA reads TGTGCCAGCAGTTCATCGTCACCCCTCCACTTT. Its protein is CASSSSSPLHF.

This clonotype has a count of ten or more. The genes are TRBV24-1 and TRBJ2-1; 7 bases agree with TRBD1. Germline CDR1 and CDR2: KGHDR and SFDVKD. V lost 3 bases to trimming and J lost 1 base; unmatched junction nucleotides: 5. The CDR3 contains 16 residues. The CDR3 coding sequence is TGTGCCACCAGTGATCCACACAGGGGATCCTACAATGAGCAGTTCTTC. Encoded protein: CATSDPHRGSYNEQFF.

This clonotype was seen at least ten times. The rearrangement joins TRBV29-1 to TRBJ2-1, with 9 bases that match TRBD1. CDR3 length: 14 residues. Germline V gene data show CDR1 as SQVTM and CDR2 as ANQGSEA. Trimming took 2 bases from V and 6 from J; bases not matched to a gene: 5. CDR3 in amino acids: CSVERGGQGNEQFF. CDR3 DNA sequence: TGCAGCGTTGAAAGGGGGGGACAGGGCAATGAGCAGTTCTTC.

V and J are TRBV14 and TRBJ1-1; D is perhaps TRBD1 (6 bases). The CDR3 extends over 12 amino acids. Looked up from germline, CDR1 is SGHDN and CDR2 is FVKESK. Trimming removed 6 bases from V and 7 bases from J, with 12 bases in between. CDR3 protein: CASRQDSCEAFF. The CDR3 DNA follows: TGTGCCAGCAGGCAGGACAGTTGTGAAGCTTTCTTT.

This clonotype was counted ten times or more. The chain uses TRBV6-5 and TRBJ2-7; 7 nucleotides agree with TRBD1. The CDR3 length is 15 residues. V lost 5 bases to trimming and J lost 2 bases; unmatched junction nucleotides: 9. Germline values: CDR1 MNHEY, CDR2 SVGAGI. The CDR3 protein is CASSNLQGNPYEQYF. In DNA, the CDR3 is TGTGCCAGCAGTAACCTACAGGGGAACCCCTACGAGCAGTACTTC.

This clonotype came up a few times. The chain carries TRBV4-2 and TRBJ1-1; 8 bases match TRBD1. Germline-derived CDR1 and CDR2 are LGHNA and YNFKEQ. The CDR3 totals 14 residues. The J segment lost 7 bases and the V segment lost 4 bases, leaving 8 bases of the junction unmatched. CDR3 coding DNA: TGTGCCAGCAGCCCAGAGACAGGGGAGAATGAAGCTTTCTTT. Its translation is CASSPETGENEAFF.

Ten or more counts support this clonotype. The chain couples TRBV7-9 to TRBJ2-7, with D perhaps matching TRBD2 (6 bases). V was clipped by 3 bases and J by 7 bases, with 19 bases between them. Germline V gene lookup returns CDR1 SEHNR and CDR2 FQNEAQ (reference sequence). CDR3 length equals 15 residues. CDR3 residues: CASSLSEESSGEQYF. The CDR3 nucleotides read TGTGCCAGCAGCTTGAGCGAAGAATCGAGCGGGGAGCAGTACTTC. Complete variable domain (other parts from reference TRBV7-9 and TRBJ2-7): DTGVSQNPRHKITKRGQNVTFRCDPISEHNRLYWYRQTLGQGPEFLTYFQNEAQLEKSRLLSDRFSAERPKGSFSTLEIQRTEQGDSAMYLCASSLSEESSGEQYFGPGTRLTVT.

The table lists this clonotype with a few counts. This chain links TRBV20-1 with TRBJ2-5, with D unresolved. The V end was cut by 3 bases, the J end by 1 base, with 9 bases between. The CDR3 runs to 13 residues. Germline loops: CDR1 DFQATT, CDR2 SNEGSKA (reference sequence). The CDR3 sequence: CSARVVIQETQYF. In DNA form, the CDR3 reads TGCAGTGCTAGGGTAGTGATCCAAGAGACCCAGTACTTC.

This clonotype has a handful of counts. The V and J genes are TRBV4-3 and TRBJ2-1; D unclear. The ends were cut back, 6 bases at V and 3 bases at J, with 18 bases in the middle. Germline-derived CDR1 and CDR2 are LGHNA and YSLEER. The CDR3 runs to 16 residues. In DNA, the CDR3 is TGCGCCAGCAGTAAGGAGTCGGGTCGAAACTACAATGAGCAGTTCTTC. Protein: CASSKESGRNYNEQFF.

In its sample, this clonotype was seen a few times. V gene TRBV10-3 combines with J gene TRBJ2-1; D tentatively fits TRBD1 or TRBD2 (5 bases each). The CDR3 runs to 15 residues. Trimming removed 6 bases at V and 0 bases at J, with 12 bases between. The germline gives CDR1 ENHRY, CDR2 SYGVKD. CDR3 region: CAIRRDASSYNEQFF. CDR3 coding DNA: TGTGCCATCAGGAGGGACGCGAGCTCCTACAATGAGCAGTTCTTC.

This clonotype was found many times. The chain carries TRBV20-1 and TRBJ2-5; D is unresolved. The CDR3 runs 12 residues. The V gene's germline CDR1 is DFQATT and CDR2 SNEGSKA (reference sequence). V was cut by 4 bases and J by 2 bases, with 8 bases left in between. CDR3 in amino acids: CSAIPVQETQYF. For the CDR3, the DNA is TGCAGTGCTATCCCCGTACAAGAGACCCAGTACTTC.

V and J are TRBV5-1 and TRBJ2-4, with 8 bases matching TRBD2. CDR3 length: 13 amino acids. J gave up 7 bases and V 6 bases, and 6 bases lay outside the gene matches. The germline gives CDR1 SGHRS, CDR2 YFSETQ. CDR3 nucleotides: TGCGCCAGCACGGGGGGGGCGCCTAACATTCAGTACTTC. Its translation is CASTGGAPNIQYF.

This clonotype has a handful of counts. The rearrangement joins TRBV27 to TRBJ2-5; possible D gene TRBD1, 5 bases. Trimming pared 0 bases from V and 5 bases from J, leaving 13 bases between. Germline V CDR1 and CDR2: MNHEY, SMNVEV (reference sequence). CDR3 length equals 15 residues. The CDR3 reads CASSLSQGLSETQYF. The CDR3 region has the DNA TGTGCCAGCAGTTTATCGCAGGGATTGTCGGAGACCCAGTACTTC.

This clonotype came up a few times. The chain combines TRBV12-3 or TRBV12-4 with TRBJ2-6; the D gene is possibly TRBD2 (5 bases). The length of the CDR3 is 15 residues. The ends were cut back, 5 bases at V and 1 base at J, with 9 bases in the middle. The CDR3 here is CASSARGSGANVLTF. CDR3 DNA: TGTGCCAGCAGTGCACGGGGATCTGGGGCCAACGTCCTGACTTTC.

This rearrangement joins TRBV9 to TRBJ1-1; D remains unclear. Germline-derived CDR1 and CDR2 are SGDLS and YYNGEE. CDR3 length: 14 amino acids. Deletions cut 0 bases from V and 1 base from J, with 7 bases between. The CDR3 coding sequence is TGTGCCAGCAGCGTAGAGAGAGGGAACACTGAAGCTTTCTTT. Translation gives CASSVERGNTEAFF.

Many counts were recorded for this clonotype. The CDR3 region is CASSAGSLTPQYF. The CDR3 DNA is TGTGCCAGCAGTGCGGGCAGCCTGACGCCGCAGTACTTC. The gene calls are TRBV27 and TRBJ2-7; D may be TRBD2 (5 bases). V shed 5 bases and J shed 9 bases, with 17 bases lying between them. CDR3 length: 13 amino acids. Germline V CDR1 and CDR2: MNHEY, SMNVEV (reference sequence).